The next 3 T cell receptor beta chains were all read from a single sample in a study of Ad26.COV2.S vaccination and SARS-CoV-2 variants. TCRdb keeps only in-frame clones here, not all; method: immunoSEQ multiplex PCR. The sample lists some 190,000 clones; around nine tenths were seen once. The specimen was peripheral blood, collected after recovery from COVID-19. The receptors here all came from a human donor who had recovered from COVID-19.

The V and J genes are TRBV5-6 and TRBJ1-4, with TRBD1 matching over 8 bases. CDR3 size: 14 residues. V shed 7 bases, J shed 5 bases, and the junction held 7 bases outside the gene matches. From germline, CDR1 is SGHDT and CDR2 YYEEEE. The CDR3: CASAEQGGNEKLFF. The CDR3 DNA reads TGTGCCAGCGCTGAACAGGGGGGGAATGAAAAACTGTTTTTT.

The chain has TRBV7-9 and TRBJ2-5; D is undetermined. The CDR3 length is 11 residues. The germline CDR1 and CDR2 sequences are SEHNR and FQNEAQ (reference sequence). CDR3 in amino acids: CAFGSTETQYF. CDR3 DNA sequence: TGTGCTTTCGGGTCAACGGAGACCCAGTACTTC.

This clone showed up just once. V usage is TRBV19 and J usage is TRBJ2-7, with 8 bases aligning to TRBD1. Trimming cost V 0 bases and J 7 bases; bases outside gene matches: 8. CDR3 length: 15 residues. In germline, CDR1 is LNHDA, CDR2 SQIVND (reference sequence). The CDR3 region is CASSIDLQGVDEQYF. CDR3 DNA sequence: TGTGCCAGTAGTATAGACTTACAGGGGGTTGATGAGCAGTACTTC.